These 29 T cell receptor beta chains share one sample of origin, sequenced in a study of shared clonotypes between healthy human individuals. Profiling relied on immunoSEQ multiplex PCR, and the TCRdb table lists in-frame clones only, not all of them. Of around 990,000 clones detected, roughly 80% appear once; the ten largest clones hold 0.89%. The sequenced sample was memory CD4+ T cells from PBMCs. The subset was: CD45RA-negative fraction. Receptor source: a man between 18 and 35 years old in good health. Some clones in this sample may be carry-over from other donors' samples.

There are a few counts of this clone. This chain connects TRBV20-1 to TRBJ1-1; TRBD1 agrees at 7 bases. The germline gives CDR1 DFQATT, CDR2 SNEGSKA (reference sequence). The V gene end was trimmed by 6 bases and the J gene end by 11 bases; junction bases not matched to a gene: 9. This CDR3 contains 11 residues. The CDR3 DNA follows: TGCAGTGCCAACAAGGACAGGTTGGCTTTCTTT. It encodes CSANKDRLAFF.

This clone was seen a few times. The rearrangement links TRBV28 to TRBJ1-2; 10 bases line up with TRBD1. The CDR3 loop spans 17 amino acids. V was clipped by 4 bases and J by 1 base; unmatched bases: 9. The germline gives CDR1 MDHEN, CDR2 SYDVKM. This chain's CDR3 is CASSSQGDRGINYGYTF. CDR3 coding DNA: TGTGCCAGCAGTTCACAGGGGGACAGGGGCATTAACTATGGCTACACCTTC.

This chain connects TRBV18 to TRBJ2-5; D unresolved. CDR3 length: 13 amino acids. In germline, CDR1 is KGHSH, CDR2 LQKENI. V was clipped by 1 base and J by 4 bases, with 7 bases between them. CDR3 protein: CASSPLTVETQYF. For the CDR3, the DNA is TGTGCCAGCTCACCACTGACGGTAGAGACCCAGTACTTC.

The chain combines TRBV5-1 with TRBJ2-5, with TRBD2 matching over 11 bases. There are 14 residues in the CDR3. V shed 4 bases and J 7 bases; nucleotides not matched to a gene: 6. Germline CDR1 SGHRS, CDR2 YFSETQ. This chain's CDR3 is CASSGGLAEGTQYF. CDR3 DNA sequence: TGCGCCAGCAGCGGGGGACTAGCGGAGGGGACCCAGTACTTC.

CDR3 bases: TGCAGTGGGGGACAGGGCTATTATGAAGCTTTCTTT. Its protein is CSGGQGYYEAFF. The V gene is TRBV29-1, the J gene TRBJ1-1; 9 nucleotides align to TRBD1. Germline V gene lookup returns CDR1 SQVTM and CDR2 ANQGSEA. CDR3 size: 12 residues.

V gene TRBV9 combines with J gene TRBJ2-1; D may be TRBD2 (5 bases). V lost 3 bases to trimming and J lost 2 bases, with 15 bases between them. The germline V gene encodes CDR1 SGDLS and CDR2 YYNGEE. CDR3 length equals 16 residues. Here the CDR3 reads CASSEDPSGAYNEQFF. The CDR3 DNA reads as TGTGCCAGCAGCGAGGACCCCAGCGGTGCCTACAATGAGCAGTTCTTC. Combining the CDR3 with reference TRBV9 and TRBJ2-1 gives the whole variable domain DSGVTQTPKHLITATGQRVTLRCSPRSGDLSVYWYQQSLDQGLQFLIQYYNGEERAKGNILERFSAQQFPDLHSELNLSSLELGDSALYFCASSEDPSGAYNEQFFGPGTRLTVL.

Regarding this clone: At the DNA level, this CDR3 is encoded by other sequences in the same sample as well. CDR3 sequence reads: CSVGRDREQYF. The CDR3 nucleotides read TGCAGCGTTGGGCGGGACCGCGAGCAGTACTTC. The chain has TRBV29-1 and TRBJ2-7, with D possibly being TRBD2 (6 bases). The V gene's germline CDR1 is SQVTM and CDR2 ANQGSEA. Trimming took off 4 bases at V and 6 bases at J, with 10 bases between the two ends. The CDR3 is 11 residues long.

With respect to this clone: One junction end disagrees with the germline gene, perhaps due to a read error. The rearrangement links TRBV27 to TRBJ2-5, with 7 positions matching TRBD2. In germline, CDR1 is MNHEY, CDR2 SMNVEV (reference sequence). This CDR3 is built from 13 residues. CDR3 nucleotides: TGTGCCAGCAGTTTATTGAGGGAGGGCCCGGCAGACTTC. Translation gives CASSLLREGPADF.

The V and J genes are TRBV28 and TRBJ1-2; a possible D gene is TRBD1 (5 bases). Germline loops: CDR1 MDHEN, CDR2 SYDVKM. The CDR3 loop spans 16 amino acids. Between the trimmed V and J ends, which lost 5 bases and 0 bases, there was a span of 16 bases. CDR3 sequence: CASSPSGALSNYGYTF. DNA of the CDR3: TGTGCCAGCAGTCCCAGCGGGGCGTTATCTAACTATGGCTACACCTTC.

This sequence joins TRBV7-9 and TRBJ2-6, with D tentatively TRBD2 (6 bases). The length of the CDR3 is 18 residues. CDR1 is SEHNR, CDR2 FQNEAQ, per germline (reference sequence). V dropped 5 bases and J dropped 0 bases, with 17 bases sitting between them. The CDR3 sequence is CASSLSGGAASGANVLTF. The CDR3 nucleotides read TGTGCCAGCAGCCTGTCGGGCGGGGCCGCCTCTGGGGCCAACGTCCTGACTTTC.

V is TRBV5-6 and J is TRBJ2-3; D tentatively fits TRBD1 or TRBD2 (6 bases each). This CDR3 is built from 16 residues. Germline V gives CDR1 SGHDT, CDR2 YYEEEE. The ends were cut back, 4 bases at V and 4 bases at J, with 19 bases in the middle. The CDR3 sequence is CASSRTRGVVADTQYF. DNA for the CDR3: TGTGCCAGCAGCCGCACGAGGGGGGTCGTCGCAGATACGCAGTATTTT. The variable domain in full, completed from reference TRBV5-6 and TRBJ2-3, reads DAGVTQSPTHLIKTRGQQVTLRCSPKSGHDTVSWYQQALGQGPQFIFQYYEEEERQRGNFPDRFSGHQFPNYSSELNVNALLLGDSALYLCASSRTRGVVADTQYFGPGTRLTVL.

The rearrangement links TRBV7-9 to TRBJ1-1; the match to TRBD1 covers 7 bases. CDR3 length equals 13 residues. CDR1 and CDR2 from the germline V gene are SEHNR and FQNEAQ (reference sequence). The trim removed 3 bases at V and 7 bases at J, leaving 5 bases unmatched. CDR3 bases: TGTGCCAGCAGCTTCCGGGACAGCTTTGAAGCTTTCTTT. It encodes CASSFRDSFEAFF.

CDR3: CASSPQGVITDTQYF. CDR3 DNA: TGTGCCAGCTCACCCCAGGGGGTCATCACAGATACGCAGTATTTT. The chain combines TRBV18 with TRBJ2-3; 7 positions match TRBD1. This CDR3 has 15 amino acids. V shed 3 bases and J 2 bases; nucleotides not matched to a gene: 5. The V gene's germline CDR1 is KGHSH and CDR2 LQKENI.

Points on this clone: The same CDR3 is also encoded by other DNA sequences in this sample. This chain links TRBV7-6 with TRBJ2-2; D is undetermined. Germline-derived CDR1 and CDR2 are SGHVS and FNYEAQ. V was shortened by 0 bases and J by 2 bases, with 4 bases between the two germline ends. CDR3 size: 14 residues. CDR3 loop: CASSLAGNTGELFF. DNA for the CDR3: TGTGCCAGCAGCTTAGCGGGAAACACCGGGGAGCTGTTTTTT.

This clone was picked up a small number of times. V and J are TRBV18 and TRBJ2-6; D not resolved. The V end lost 4 bases, the J end lost 0 bases, and 13 bases lay between the germline ends. This CDR3 is built from 17 residues. Germline-derived CDR1 and CDR2 are KGHSH and LQKENI. Here the CDR3 DNA reads TGTGCCAGCTCACTCCCGGGCTATAGCTCTGGGGCCAACGTCCTGACTTTC. It translates to CASSLPGYSSGANVLTF.

This clone was observed many times. The rearrangement uses TRBV10-3 and TRBJ1-1, with TRBD1 as a possible D gene (5 bases). Per germline, CDR1 ENHRY and CDR2 SYGVKD. V was pared by 2 bases and J by 4 bases, with 11 bases between. This CDR3 has 14 residues. The CDR3 spells CAISEVRGATEAFF. CDR3 bases: TGTGCCATCAGTGAGGTAAGGGGAGCCACTGAAGCTTTCTTT.

For this clone: This probably arose from a read error, given a far larger clone one base away. The V and J genes are TRBV28 and TRBJ1-5; no definite D call. The CDR3 sequence is 9 residues long. The germline V gene encodes CDR1 MDHEN and CDR2 SYDVKM. Trimming stripped 7 bases from V and 5 bases from J, with 0 bases between. The chain's CDR3 is CASNQPQHF. The CDR3 DNA reads as TGTGCCAGCAATCAGCCCCAGCATTTT. Complete variable domain (other parts from reference TRBV28 and TRBJ1-5): DVKVTQSSRYLVKRTGEKVFLECVQDMDHENMFWYRQDPGLGLRLIYFSYDVKMKEKGDIPEGYSVSREKKERFSLILESASTNQTSMYLCASNQPQHFGDGTRLSIL.

J is TRBJ2-2 and V is TRBV18; D gene ambiguous. Germline CDR1 is KGHSH and CDR2 is LQKENI. The V and J ends lost 3 bases and 0 bases respectively, with 11 bases between them. The CDR3 length is 16 residues. In DNA form, the CDR3 reads TGTGCCAGCTCACCGGGTGGCAGTACGAACACCGGGGAGCTGTTTTTT. Protein sequence: CASSPGGSTNTGELFF.

This CDR3 reads CASSFRLAGVTDTQYF. The CDR3 nucleotides read TGTGCCAGCAGCTTTAGACTAGCGGGAGTGACAGATACGCAGTATTTT. The chain joins TRBV7-9 to TRBJ2-3; 12 nucleotides line up with TRBD2. Trimming at V came to 3 bases and at J to 3 bases, leaving 4 bases not matched to a gene. The germline V gene has CDR1 SEHNR and CDR2 FQNEAQ (reference sequence). The CDR3 is 16 residues long.

The chain joins TRBV7-3 to TRBJ2-7; no definite D call. Germline V gives CDR1 SGHTA, CDR2 FQGTGA. The V end lost 4 bases, the J end lost 2 bases, and 15 bases lay between the germline ends. The CDR3 sequence is 15 residues long. Written as DNA, the CDR3 is TGTGCCAGCAGCTCCCCCTTTAGGGCCCCCTACGAGCAGTACTTC. Protein sequence: CASSSPFRAPYEQYF.

The CDR3 sequence is CASSRLVGSYNEQFF. The CDR3 DNA is TGTGCCAGCAGCCGACTAGTGGGCTCCTACAATGAGCAGTTCTTC. This sequence joins TRBV27 and TRBJ2-1, with a possible D match to TRBD2 (6 bases). Germline V gene sequence: CDR1 MNHEY, CDR2 SMNVEV (reference sequence). The CDR3 covers 15 residues. V was trimmed by 6 bases and J by 0 bases, leaving 12 bases between them.

Points on this clone: Other DNA variants within this sample encode the same CDR3. The rearrangement uses TRBV6-5 and TRBJ1-2, with TRBD1 matching 7 bases. CDR1 MNHEY and CDR2 SVGAGI come from the germline V gene. V dropped 6 bases and J dropped 1; count of bases not matched to a gene: 5. The CDR3 consists of 14 residues. Written as DNA, the CDR3 is TGTGCCAGCAGGAGACAGGGTTTTAACTATGGCTACACCTTC. This codes for CASRRQGFNYGYTF.

The V and J genes are TRBV4-3 and TRBJ2-2; D possibly corresponds to TRBD2 (5 bases). The CDR3 sequence is 17 residues long. Germline values: CDR1 LGHNA, CDR2 YSLEER. The germline V and J ends were trimmed by 2 bases and 2 bases, with 15 bases remaining between them. The CDR3 coding sequence is TGCGCCAGCAGCCAACCGGGGAGCCCAGAAAACACCGGGGAGCTGTTTTTT. As protein: CASSQPGSPENTGELFF.

V and J are TRBV28 and TRBJ2-1; D assignment may be TRBD1 or TRBD2 (6 bases each). V lost 5 bases and J lost 7, with 18 bases in between. CDR1 and CDR2 from the germline V gene are MDHEN and SYDVKM. CDR3 length: 15 residues. The CDR3 DNA reads as TGTGCCAGCAGTCTAGGGGGGCAGGCTGGGAATGAGCAGTTCTTC. Its protein product is CASSLGGQAGNEQFF. Full variable domain (rest looked up from reference TRBV28 and TRBJ2-1): DVKVTQSSRYLVKRTGEKVFLECVQDMDHENMFWYRQDPGLGLRLIYFSYDVKMKEKGDIPEGYSVSREKKERFSLILESASTNQTSMYLCASSLGGQAGNEQFFGPGTRLTVL.

The V call is TRBV19, the J call TRBJ2-7; D possibly matches TRBD1 or TRBD2 (7 bases each). Trimming cost V 10 bases and J 5 bases, with 24 bases left between them. CDR1 and CDR2 (germline): LNHDA, SQIVND (reference sequence). The CDR3 is made up of 15 amino acids. CDR3 region: CATTGAGASSDEQYF. The CDR3 nucleotides are TGTGCCACCACAGGGGCGGGGGCATCGTCGGACGAGCAGTACTTC.

V is TRBV5-4 and J is TRBJ1-1; 10 bases match TRBD1. The trim removed 5 bases at V and 0 bases at J, leaving 4 bases unmatched. Germline CDR1 and CDR2: SGHNT and YYREEE (reference sequence). CDR3 length equals 15 residues. CDR3 region: CASRWDRGLNTEAFF. The CDR3 nucleotides are TGTGCCAGCAGGTGGGACAGGGGATTGAACACTGAAGCTTTCTTT.

This rearrangement joins TRBV5-8 to TRBJ1-3; no reliable D call. Between the trimmed V and J ends, which lost 0 bases and 13 bases, there was a span of 11 bases. CDR3 length: 12 amino acids. The V gene's germline CDR1 is SGHTS and CDR2 YDEGEE. The CDR3 sequence is CASSLGQQLIYF. CDR3 nucleotides: TGTGCCAGCAGCTTGGGGCAGCAATTAATATATTTT. Full variable domain (rest looked up from reference TRBV5-8 and TRBJ1-3): EAGVTQSPTHLIKTRGQQATLRCSPISGHTSVYWYQQALGLGLQFLLWYDEGEERNRGNFPPRFSGRQFPNYSSELNVNALELEDSALYLCASSLGQQLIYFGEGSWLTVV.

The chain carries TRBV7-4 and TRBJ1-4, with 8 positions matching TRBD1. This CDR3 region has 16 residues. Germline CDR1 is SGHVT and CDR2 is SQSDAQ. The V and J ends lost 0 bases and 4 bases, in that order; junction bases with no gene match: 4. CDR3 sequence: CASSLARGQDNEKLFF. Written as DNA, the CDR3 is TGTGCCAGCAGCTTAGCGAGGGGACAGGATAATGAAAAACTGTTTTTT.

The rearrangement links TRBV5-4 to TRBJ2-7; TRBD2 might be the D (6 bases). The CDR3 runs 13 residues. Germline values: CDR1 SGHNT, CDR2 YYREEE (reference sequence). V lost 5 bases, J lost 5 bases, and 14 bases lay in between. CDR3 residues: CASSQVGGDEQYF. The CDR3 coding sequence is TGTGCCAGCAGTCAAGTAGGCGGGGACGAGCAGTACTTC.